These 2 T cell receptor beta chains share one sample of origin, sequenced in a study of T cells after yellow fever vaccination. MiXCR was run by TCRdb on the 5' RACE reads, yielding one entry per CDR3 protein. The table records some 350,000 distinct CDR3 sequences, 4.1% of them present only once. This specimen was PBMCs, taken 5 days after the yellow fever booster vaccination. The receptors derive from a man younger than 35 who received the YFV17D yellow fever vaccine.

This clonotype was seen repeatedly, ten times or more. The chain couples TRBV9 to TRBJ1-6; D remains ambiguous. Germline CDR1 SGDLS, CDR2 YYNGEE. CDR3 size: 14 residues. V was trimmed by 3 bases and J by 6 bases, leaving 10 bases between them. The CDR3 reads CASSGSGLNSPLHF. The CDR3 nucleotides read TGTGCCAGCAGCGGCTCAGGCCTTAATTCACCCCTCCACTTT.

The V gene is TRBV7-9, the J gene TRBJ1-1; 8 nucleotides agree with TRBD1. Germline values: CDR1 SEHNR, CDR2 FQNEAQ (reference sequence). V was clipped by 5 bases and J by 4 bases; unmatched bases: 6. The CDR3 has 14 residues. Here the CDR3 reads CASSLPGQATEAFF. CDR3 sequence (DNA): TGTGCCAGCAGCCTCCCGGGACAGGCCACTGAAGCTTTCTTT.